These T cell receptor beta chains were read from a single sample in a study of early T cells in non-severe SARS-CoV-2 infection. TCRdb re-called the 5' RACE reads through MiXCR, storing one row per CDR3 protein. This sample has about 76,000 distinct CDR3 sequences, with roughly a sixth found just once. The material sequenced was whole blood. These TCRs come from an adult who was a healthcare worker with PCR-confirmed SARS-CoV-2 infection or an uninfected control (not recorded which). Each CDR3 is given with its conserved first and last residue. Fields, in order: CDR3 DNA, CDR3 protein, clone size, D gene, J gene, V gene. A D gene is named only where the DNA matches it firmly. Clone sizes are given selectively: once, few, many, or a class where the clone is expanded.

TGTGCCAGCAGCTTAGCGAGCCACAGACAAGAGACCCAGTACTTC CASSLASHRQETQYF few . TRBJ2-5 TRBV7-6
TGTGCCAGCAGCTCCGCTGGGGTCCCCTACAATGAGCAGTTCTTC CASSSAGVPYNEQFF . . TRBJ2-1 TRBV7-8
TGTGCCAGCAGCTTAGTATATTCACCCCTCCACTTT CASSLVYSPLHF few . TRBJ1-6 TRBV11-2
TGTGCCAGCAGCACATTTGACAGCCGCAACACTGAAGCTTTCTTT CASSTFDSRNTEAFF . . TRBJ1-1 TRBV7-8
TGTGCCAGCAGCTTGAGAGGGGGAGAGACCCAGTACTTC CASSLRGGETQYF . . TRBJ2-5 TRBV7-9
TGCGCCAGCAGTGTTGCGCTTCCCCGGGGGGGGCGCGGAGCTTTCTTT CASSVALPRGGRGAFF . . TRBJ1-1 TRBV10-2
TGCGCCAGCAGCTTGGAGTTGACGTACGAGCAGTACTTC CASSLELTYEQYF many . TRBJ2-7 TRBV5-1
TGCAGCGTTGGACGGACTAATGAAAAACTGTTTTTT CSVGRTNEKLFF few . TRBJ1-4 TRBV29-1
TGTGCCAGCAGCTTAATGACAGGGGAAGAGACCCAGTACTTC CASSLMTGEETQYF . TRBD1 TRBJ2-5 TRBV6-6
TGTGCCAGCAGAGGCGAAGAAAGCGGCATTCAGTACTTC CASRGEESGIQYF many . TRBJ2-4 TRBV11-2
TGTGCCAGCACCCTCGGGGGCGGGGGCGGCGAGACCCAGTACTTC CASTLGGGGGETQYF . . TRBJ2-5 TRBV7-3
TGTGCCAGCAGTTCGGGTGGCACTGAAGCTTTCTTT CASSSGGTEAFF many . TRBJ1-1 TRBV3-1
TGTGCCAGCGGTACAGGGAACACCGGGGAGCTGTTTTTT CASGTGNTGELFF . . TRBJ2-2 TRBV6-5
TGTGCCAGCAGCTTGTTTCGCGGGCAAGAGACCCAGTACTTC CASSLFRGQETQYF many . TRBJ2-5 TRBV5-4
TGTGCCAGCGGACAAAGGGGGCAGGTGAACACTGAAGCTTTCTTT CASGQRGQVNTEAFF . TRBD1 TRBJ1-1 TRBV7-9
TGCAGCGTTGCTTTTACGGCGAACACTGAAGCTTTCTTT CSVAFTANTEAFF . . TRBJ1-1 TRBV29-1
TGTGCCAGCAGCTCCCCCTCGGGGGGCGGTGGAAACACCATATATTTT CASSSPSGGGGNTIYF few . TRBJ1-3 TRBV6-5
TGCGCCAGCGGATGGGGCGGACGGGACGAGCAGTACTTC CASGWGGRDEQYF few . TRBJ2-7 TRBV5-1
TGCGCCAGCAGCCAAGTAGGTTACAATGAGCAGTTCTTC CASSQVGYNEQFF few . TRBJ2-1 TRBV4-1
TGTGCCAGCTCACCACAGGGCGGGAGGGCCGGAGAGACCCAGTACTTC CASSPQGGRAGETQYF few TRBD2 TRBJ2-5 TRBV18
TGTGCCAGTAGCCCCAGGGGGTCCAATGTCTACGAGCAGTACTTC CASSPRGSNVYEQYF few TRBD1 TRBJ2-7 TRBV19
TGTGCCAGCAGTTACACGGGAAGGAATTCACCCCTCCACTTT CASSYTGRNSPLHF few . TRBJ1-6 TRBV6-5
TGTGCCAGCCGATACAGGGTTGGTCAGCCCCAGCATTTT CASRYRVGQPQHF . . TRBJ1-5 TRBV7-8
TGTGCCAGCAGGGCCGGGCGCTATGGCTACACCTTC CASRAGRYGYTF . . TRBJ1-2 TRBV2
TGTGTCAGCACGGAATCAGGGCTCGGCAATCAGCCCCAGCATTTT CVSTESGLGNQPQHF . . TRBJ1-5 TRBV28
TGTGCCAGCAGTTTAGCGGGAGGAAGTTACGAGCAGTACTTC CASSLAGGSYEQYF . TRBD2 TRBJ2-7 TRBV5-5
TGTGCCAGCAGCGTAGGGGCAGATGGCACAGATACGCAGTATTTT CASSVGADGTDTQYF few . TRBJ2-3 TRBV9
TGCAGCGTTGAAGGGGTAGCGGGAGATCGGGCAGATACGCAGTATTTT CSVEGVAGDRADTQYF few TRBD2 TRBJ2-3 TRBV29-1
TGCGCCAGCAGCCAAGCCCTAGCGGGGGGAGCCAAAAACATTCAGTACTTC CASSQALAGGAKNIQYF . TRBD2 TRBJ2-4 TRBV4-3
TGTGCCAGCAGCTCACAGGGCCCCTCAGAGACCCAGTACTTC CASSSQGPSETQYF many . TRBJ2-5 TRBV5-5
TGTGCCAGCAGTCCGACAGAAAACACTGAAGCTTTCTTT CASSPTENTEAFF . . TRBJ1-1 TRBV6-5
TGCAGTGCTAGATCGGACAGGGCCCGGGGCACTGAAGCTTTCTTT CSARSDRARGTEAFF few TRBD1 TRBJ1-1 TRBV20-1
TGCAGTGCTAGAGAGCCGGACCGATGGTCCTACGAGCAGTACTTC CSAREPDRWSYEQYF . . TRBJ2-7 TRBV20-1
TGCGCCAGCAGCTTGGAGGCTAGTCGGAATGAGCAGTTCTTC CASSLEASRNEQFF . . TRBJ2-1 TRBV5-1
TGTGCCAGCAGCCGGCTGGGGCGTGGAACTGAAGCTTTCTTT CASSRLGRGTEAFF . . TRBJ1-1 TRBV28
TGTGCCAGCAGTGAACATGGGACAGCCCAGGAAAAACTGTTTTTT CASSEHGTAQEKLFF few TRBD1 TRBJ1-4 TRBV6-1
TGTGCCAGCAGCTTAAAAGTCCTTCGGACTGAAGCTTTCTTT CASSLKVLRTEAFF . . TRBJ1-1 TRBV13
TGTGCCAGCAGAGGGGGAGGGATGAACACTGAAGCTTTCTTT CASRGGGMNTEAFF . . TRBJ1-1 TRBV9
TGTGCCAGCAGTTTATCGGCTGGGACAGGGGCTAACTATGGCTACACCTTC CASSLSAGTGANYGYTF few TRBD1 TRBJ1-2 TRBV27
TGTGCCAGCCAGACGCCCGGTACGGCTTTCTTT CASQTPGTAFF . . TRBJ1-1 TRBV28
TGTGCCAGCAGTTGGGGTCCCAGTTTGTCCTACGAGCAGTACTTC CASSWGPSLSYEQYF many . TRBJ2-7 TRBV27
TGTGCCAGCAGCTTAGGTCGGACGGTTTACAATGAGCAGTTCTTC CASSLGRTVYNEQFF . . TRBJ2-1 TRBV11-2